These 27 T cell receptor beta chains came from one sample sequenced in a study of blood T cell repertoires in COVID-19. Profiling relied on immunoSEQ multiplex PCR, and the TCRdb table lists in-frame clones only, not all of them. Here the sample spans under 300,000 clones, around 80% being singletons. The sequencing input was PBMCs or T cells enriched from blood (not recorded which). Receptor source: a man between 35 and 55 years old who had recovered from COVID-19.

V usage is TRBV20-1 and J usage is TRBJ2-3; unclear D gene. The germline V and J ends were trimmed by 7 bases and 3 bases, with 8 bases remaining between them. CDR1 DFQATT and CDR2 SNEGSKA come from the germline V gene (reference sequence). CDR3 size: 11 residues. CDR3 loop: CSGEETDTQYF. The CDR3 DNA follows: TGCAGTGGCGAGGAGACAGATACGCAGTATTTT.

The genes are TRBV19 and TRBJ1-2, with D maybe TRBD1 (5 bases). Germline assignment: CDR1 LNHDA and CDR2 SQIVND (reference sequence). Trimming removed 3 bases from V and 8 bases from J, with 16 bases in between. CDR3 length: 14 amino acids. CDR3: CASSIGGDSAGYTF. The CDR3 nucleotides are TGTGCCAGTAGTATCGGGGGGGATTCGGCCGGCTACACCTTC.

J is TRBJ1-1 and V is TRBV28; D ambiguous. Trimming cost V 9 bases and J 7 bases, with 18 bases left between them. The CDR3 spans 13 residues. CDR1 is MDHEN and CDR2 is SYDVKM in the germline V gene. CDR3 loop: CASNPRGWSEAFF. CDR3 DNA sequence: TGTGCCAGTAACCCCCGGGGATGGAGTGAAGCTTTCTTT.

This clone has more than one count but fewer than ten. The chain combines TRBV6-2 or TRBV6-3 with TRBJ2-7; D is unresolved. This CDR3 has 14 residues. The germline V and J ends were trimmed by 2 bases and 4 bases, with 12 bases remaining between them. CDR1 MNHEY and CDR2 SVGEGT come from the germline V gene. CDR3 amino acids: CASSYPPKRYEQYF. The CDR3 DNA is TGTGCCAGCAGTTACCCCCCCAAGAGGTACGAGCAGTACTTC.

This clone was recorded once. The chain employs TRBV11-3 and TRBJ2-1, with TRBD2 identical over 11 bases. This CDR3 comprises 15 residues. V lost 5 bases, J lost 5 bases, and 5 bases stayed unmatched. The V gene's germline CDR1 is SGHNT and CDR2 YENEEA. The CDR3 spells CASSPVAGGDNEQFF. The DNA of the CDR3 is TGTGCCAGCAGCCCCGTAGCGGGGGGGGACAATGAGCAGTTCTTC.

This rearrangement joins TRBV7-9 to TRBJ2-1, with 13 bases aligning to TRBD2. The CDR3 is made up of 18 amino acids. Germline CDR1 reads SEHNR; CDR2 reads FQNEAQ (reference sequence). Trimming cost V 6 bases and J 0 bases; bases outside gene matches: 8. The CDR3 spells CASRRGLAGASSYNEQFF. The CDR3, as DNA: TGTGCCAGCAGGCGAGGACTAGCGGGGGCGAGCTCCTACAATGAGCAGTTCTTC.

The rearrangement links TRBV2 to TRBJ1-5, with TRBD1 as a possible D gene (6 bases). The CDR3 runs 13 residues. V lost 8 bases, J lost 6 bases, and 14 bases lay in between. The germline CDR1 and CDR2 sequences are SNHLY and FYNNEI. This CDR3 reads CASAGAGGQPQHF. The DNA of the CDR3 is TGTGCCAGCGCGGGGGCGGGAGGTCAGCCCCAGCATTTT.

The V gene is TRBV30, the J gene TRBJ1-1; TRBD1 aligns across 7 bases. Trimming took 4 bases from V and 0 from J; bases not matched to a gene: 8. Germline V gene lookup returns CDR1 GTSNPN and CDR2 SVGIG (reference sequence). CDR3 size: 15 residues. CDR3 in DNA: TGTGCCTGGACCCTGTCGGACAGGCTGAACACTGAAGCTTTCTTT. As protein: CAWTLSDRLNTEAFF. Drawing the rest from reference TRBV30 and TRBJ1-1, the complete variable domain is SQTIHQWPATLVQPVGSPLSLECTVEGTSNPNLYWYRQAAGRGLQLLFYSVGIGQISSEVPQNLSASRPQDRQFILSSKKLLLSDSGFYLCAWTLSDRLNTEAFFGQGTRLTVV.

V usage is TRBV2 and J usage is TRBJ1-1; 8 bases map to TRBD1. Losses at the gene ends were 2 bases for V and 5 bases for J; bases not matched to a gene: 13. CDR3 length: 17 residues. Germline lookup yields CDR1 SNHLY and CDR2 FYNNEI. CDR3 coding DNA: TGTGCCAGCAGTGAATTGGGGCGACAGGGGTCGGGAACTGAAGCTTTCTTT. As protein: CASSELGRQGSGTEAFF.

This clone showed up just once. This chain connects TRBV19 to TRBJ1-1, with TRBD1 matching over 10 bases. The J segment lost 4 bases and the V segment lost 5 bases, leaving 10 bases of the junction unmatched. The CDR3 runs 16 residues. The germline V gene has CDR1 LNHDA and CDR2 SQIVND (reference sequence). CDR3 protein: CASSPIPGQGTTEAFF. Written as DNA, the CDR3 is TGTGCCAGTAGTCCGATCCCGGGACAGGGGACCACTGAAGCTTTCTTT.

This rearrangement joins TRBV4-1 to TRBJ1-2, with D unclear. The CDR3 runs 15 residues. Between the trimmed V and J ends, which lost 4 bases and 6 bases, there was a span of 18 bases. Germline CDR1 and CDR2: MGHRA and YSYEKL. This CDR3 reads CASSPQEGRPDGYTF. The CDR3 DNA reads TGCGCCAGCAGCCCCCAAGAAGGGAGGCCTGATGGCTACACCTTC.

This rearrangement joins TRBV19 to TRBJ1-1; D is undetermined. Germline V lookup: CDR1 LNHDA, CDR2 SQIVND (reference sequence). The CDR3 covers 14 residues. Trimming took off 5 bases at V and 1 base at J, with 11 bases between the two ends. Here the CDR3 reads CASSHAAGNTEAFF. In DNA, the CDR3 is TGTGCCAGTAGTCACGCGGCCGGGAACACTGAAGCTTTCTTT.

This clone appeared a single time. This chain uses TRBV5-1 with TRBJ2-7, with TRBD2 matching 10 bases. With 3 bases clipped from V and 4 bases from J, the junction kept 7 bases outside the gene matches. The CDR3 sequence is 15 residues long. Germline V lookup: CDR1 SGHRS, CDR2 YFSETQ. The CDR3 sequence: CASSWGLARIYEQYF. The CDR3 region has the DNA TGCGCCAGCAGCTGGGGACTAGCGAGAATATACGAGCAGTACTTC.

This chain links TRBV10-3 with TRBJ2-1; 8 nucleotides match TRBD1. From germline, CDR1 is ENHRY and CDR2 SYGVKD. The V segment lost 4 bases and the J segment 0 bases; nucleotides outside the gene matches: 17. The CDR3 length is 20 residues. The CDR3: CAISAPGQGGVPSSYNEQFF. CDR3 DNA sequence: TGTGCCATCAGTGCACCCGGACAGGGAGGCGTTCCGAGCTCCTACAATGAGCAGTTCTTC.

The chain employs TRBV2 and TRBJ2-7, with 8 bases identical to TRBD2. Per the germline V gene, CDR1 is SNHLY and CDR2 is FYNNEI. The CDR3 is 14 amino acids. With 6 bases clipped from V and 2 bases from J, the junction kept 6 bases outside the gene matches. CDR3 sequence reads: CASSGSGGAYEQYF. CDR3 nucleotide sequence: TGTGCCAGCAGCGGGTCGGGGGGGGCCTACGAGCAGTACTTC.

Only one count was recorded for this clone. This chain uses TRBV5-4 with TRBJ1-4; D might be TRBD1 (6 bases). CDR1 SGHNT and CDR2 YYREEE come from the germline V gene (reference sequence). Trimming left V 1 base short and J 3 bases short, with 16 bases between. The CDR3 totals 17 residues. The CDR3: CASSLRKGDSANEKLFF. DNA for the CDR3: TGTGCCAGCAGCTTGAGAAAGGGGGATTCAGCTAATGAAAAACTGTTTTTT.

This sequence joins TRBV27 and TRBJ2-7; 8 nucleotides match TRBD2. The CDR3 sequence is 16 residues long. J was trimmed by 0 bases and V by 7 bases; bases with no gene match: 11. Germline V gene sequence: CDR1 MNHEY, CDR2 SMNVEV (reference sequence). CDR3 residues: CASNPHPGTSSYEQYF. DNA of the CDR3: TGTGCCAGCAACCCTCACCCCGGGACTAGCTCCTACGAGCAGTACTTC.

V usage is TRBV5-4 and J usage is TRBJ2-5, with 7 bases that match TRBD1. CDR1 is SGHNT and CDR2 is YYREEE in the germline V gene (reference sequence). This CDR3 is built from 14 residues. J gave up 5 bases and V 5 bases, and 9 bases lay outside the gene matches. The CDR3 protein is CASSYRGSIETQYF. CDR3 nucleotides: TGTGCCAGCAGTTACAGGGGAAGTATCGAGACCCAGTACTTC.

This clone was observed once. The chain combines TRBV6-5 with TRBJ1-6; 8 bases are shared with TRBD1. This CDR3 spans 14 amino acids. The germline CDR1 and CDR2 sequences are MNHEY and SVGAGI. The junction had 7 bases not matched to a gene; V was cut back by 7 bases and J by 8 bases. This CDR3 reads CASTYGTGDSPLHF. The CDR3 region has the DNA TGTGCCAGCACCTATGGGACAGGAGATTCACCCCTCCACTTT.

The chain couples TRBV19 to TRBJ2-5; possible D gene TRBD2, 6 bases. Between the trimmed V and J ends, which lost 3 bases and 9 bases, there was a span of 20 bases. The V gene's germline CDR1 is LNHDA and CDR2 SQIVND (reference sequence). The CDR3 runs 15 residues. CDR3 DNA: TGTGCCAGTAGTATCAGAGGGGCGGTCAGGGAGGCCCAGTACTTC. This translates into CASSIRGAVREAQYF.

Worth noting for this clone: Compared with germline, one end of the junction differs, possibly owing to a read error. Other DNA variants within this sample encode the same CDR3. The chain combines TRBV7-2 with TRBJ2-2, with 10 bases identical to TRBD2. This CDR3 contains 16 residues. Germline V gene data show CDR1 as SGHTA and CDR2 as FQGNSA. As DNA, the CDR3 is TGTGCCAGCAGAAGGGGGGCTAGCGGGAGCACCGGGGAACTGTTTTTT. Amino acids: CASRRGASGSTGELFF.

This clone has just a few counts. The V and J genes are TRBV18 and TRBJ2-2; no clear D. The CDR3 runs 12 residues. Germline lookup yields CDR1 KGHSH and CDR2 LQKENI. The ends were cut back, 3 bases at V and 5 bases at J, with 4 bases in the middle. For the CDR3, the DNA is TGTGCCAGCTCACCCCCAACCGGGGAGCTGTTTTTT. It codes for CASSPPTGELFF.

This chain joins TRBV28 and TRBJ1-2; D remains ambiguous. The germline V gene encodes CDR1 MDHEN and CDR2 SYDVKM. The CDR3 sequence is 12 residues long. The V end was cut by 5 bases, the J end by 14 bases, with 18 bases between. The CDR3 coding sequence is TGTGCCAGCAGTCTTAGCATTTGGCCCGCAACCTTC. Protein: CASSLSIWPATF.

The V gene is TRBV7-2, the J gene TRBJ2-1, with 8 positions matching TRBD2. The CDR3 has 19 residues. Trimming at V came to 5 bases and at J to 4 bases, leaving 19 bases not matched to a gene. Germline V gives CDR1 SGHTA, CDR2 FQGNSA. CDR3 sequence (DNA): TGTGCCAGCAGCCCCCCCCGGGGGCGGGGGACTAGGAAATACAATGAGCAGTTCTTC. This sequence encodes CASSPPRGRGTRKYNEQFF.

The rearrangement uses TRBV3-1 (or the pseudogene TRBV3-2) and TRBJ1-4; tentative D call: TRBD1 (6 bases). Per germline, CDR1 LGHDT and CDR2 YNNKEL (reference sequence). This CDR3 has 14 residues. Trimming removed 0 bases from V and 10 bases from J, with 12 bases in between. The CDR3 loop is CASSQEWDKGKLFF. DNA of the CDR3: TGTGCCAGCAGCCAAGAGTGGGACAAAGGAAAACTGTTTTTT.

V gene TRBV29-1 combines with J gene TRBJ2-7; D unclear. V was shortened by 4 bases and J by 6 bases, with 10 bases between the two germline ends. CDR1 SQVTM and CDR2 ANQGSEA come from the germline V gene. The CDR3 extends over 11 amino acids. The CDR3 bases are TGCAGCGTTGGAGAAATCTCCGAGCAGTACTTC. Its protein is CSVGEISEQYF.

This chain joins TRBV27 and TRBJ1-5; 10 bases map to TRBD1. Trimming took 7 bases from V and 6 from J; bases not matched to a gene: 6. Looked up from germline, CDR1 is MNHEY and CDR2 is SMNVEV (reference sequence). This CDR3 has 14 amino acids. The CDR3, as DNA: TGTGCCAGCAACAGACAGGGGGCGGGTCAGCCCCAGCATTTT. Translated: CASNRQGAGQPQHF.